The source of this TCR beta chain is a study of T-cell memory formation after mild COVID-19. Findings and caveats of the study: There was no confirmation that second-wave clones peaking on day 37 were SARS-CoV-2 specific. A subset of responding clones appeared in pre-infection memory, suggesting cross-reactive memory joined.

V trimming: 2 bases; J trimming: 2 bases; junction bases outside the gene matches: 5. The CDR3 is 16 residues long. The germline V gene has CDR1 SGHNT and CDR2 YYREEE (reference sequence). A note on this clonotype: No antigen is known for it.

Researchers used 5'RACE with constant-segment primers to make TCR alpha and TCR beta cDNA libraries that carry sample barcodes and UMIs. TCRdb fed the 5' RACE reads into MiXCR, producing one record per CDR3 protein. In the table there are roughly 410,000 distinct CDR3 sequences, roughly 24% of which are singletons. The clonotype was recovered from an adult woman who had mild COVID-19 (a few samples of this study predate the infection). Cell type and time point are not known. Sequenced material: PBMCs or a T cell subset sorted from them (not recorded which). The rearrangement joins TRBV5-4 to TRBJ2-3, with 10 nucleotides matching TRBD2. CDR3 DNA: TGTGCCAGCAGCTTCGGAGCGGGGGGGATCACAGATACGCAGTATTTT. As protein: CASSFGAGGITDTQYF.